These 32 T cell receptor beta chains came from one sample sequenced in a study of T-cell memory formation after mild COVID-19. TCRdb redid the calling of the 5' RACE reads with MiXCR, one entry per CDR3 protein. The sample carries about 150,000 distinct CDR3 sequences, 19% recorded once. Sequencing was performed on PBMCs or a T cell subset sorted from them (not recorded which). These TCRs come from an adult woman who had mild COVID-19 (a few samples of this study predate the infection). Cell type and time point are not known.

CDR3 DNA sequence: TGCGCCAGCAGCTTGGTGGCGGTGGGTGAGCAGTTCTTC. Protein product: CASSLVAVGEQFF. The rearrangement uses TRBV5-1 and TRBJ2-1; D is unclear. Germline V gene sequence: CDR1 SGHRS, CDR2 YFSETQ. The CDR3 covers 13 residues. V lost 0 bases and J 9 bases, leaving 10 bases between the germline ends. Full variable domain (remainder filled in from reference TRBV5-1 and TRBJ2-1): KAGVTQTPRYLIKTRGQQVTLSCSPISGHRSVSWYQQTPGQGLQFLFEYFSETQRNKGNFPGRFSGRQFSNSRSEMNVSTLELGDSALYLCASSLVAVGEQFFGPGTRLTVL.

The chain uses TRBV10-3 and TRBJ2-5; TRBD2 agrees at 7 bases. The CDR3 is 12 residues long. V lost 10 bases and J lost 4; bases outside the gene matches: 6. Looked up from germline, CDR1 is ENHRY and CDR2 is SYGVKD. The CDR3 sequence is CASSREGETQYF. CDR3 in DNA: TGTGCCAGCTCCAGGGAGGGAGAGACCCAGTACTTC.

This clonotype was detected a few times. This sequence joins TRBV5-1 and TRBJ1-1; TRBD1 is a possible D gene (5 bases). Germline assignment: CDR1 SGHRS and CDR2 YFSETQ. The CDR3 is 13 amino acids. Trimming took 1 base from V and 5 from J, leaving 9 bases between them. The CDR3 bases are TGCGCCAGCAGCTTGTCCAGGGCGACTGAAGCTTTCTTT. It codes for CASSLSRATEAFF.

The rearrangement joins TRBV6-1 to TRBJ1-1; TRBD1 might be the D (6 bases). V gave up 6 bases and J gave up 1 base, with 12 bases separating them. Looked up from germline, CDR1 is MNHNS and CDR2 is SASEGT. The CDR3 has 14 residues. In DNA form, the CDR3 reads TGTGCCAGCAGCCCCACAGGGCCGAACACTGAAGCTTTCTTT. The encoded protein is CASSPTGPNTEAFF.

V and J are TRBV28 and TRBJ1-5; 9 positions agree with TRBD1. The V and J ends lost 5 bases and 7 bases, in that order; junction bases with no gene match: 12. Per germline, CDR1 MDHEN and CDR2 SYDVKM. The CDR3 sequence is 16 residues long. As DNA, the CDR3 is TGTGCCAGCAGTGAACAGGGGGCAAGCGGTAGACAGCCCCAGCATTTT. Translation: CASSEQGASGRQPQHF.

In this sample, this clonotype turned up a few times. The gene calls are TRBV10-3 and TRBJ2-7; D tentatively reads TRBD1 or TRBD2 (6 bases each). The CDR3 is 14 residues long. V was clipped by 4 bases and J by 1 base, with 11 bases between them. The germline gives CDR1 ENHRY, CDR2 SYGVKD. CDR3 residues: CAISVGGGSYEQYF. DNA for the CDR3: TGTGCCATCAGTGTAGGGGGAGGTTCCTACGAGCAGTACTTC.

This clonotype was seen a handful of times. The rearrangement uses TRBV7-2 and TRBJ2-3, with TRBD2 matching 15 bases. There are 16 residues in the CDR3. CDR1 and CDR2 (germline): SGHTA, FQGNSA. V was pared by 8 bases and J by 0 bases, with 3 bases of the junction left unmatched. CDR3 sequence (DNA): TGTGCCAGCGGACTAGCGGGAGGGAAAAGCACAGATACGCAGTATTTT. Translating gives CASGLAGGKSTDTQYF.

CDR3 region: CAWSVDHNQPQHF. The DNA of the CDR3 is TGTGCCTGGAGTGTGGACCACAATCAGCCCCAGCATTTT. The J gene is TRBJ1-5, the V gene TRBV30; no clear D gene. The germline V gene encodes CDR1 GTSNPN and CDR2 SVGIG (reference sequence). The CDR3 runs 13 residues. V lost 0 bases, J lost 3 bases, and 6 bases lay in between.

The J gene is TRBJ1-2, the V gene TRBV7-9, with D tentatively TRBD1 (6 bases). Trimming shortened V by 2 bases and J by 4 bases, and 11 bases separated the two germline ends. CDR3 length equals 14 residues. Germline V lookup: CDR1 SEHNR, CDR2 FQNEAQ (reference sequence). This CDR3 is CASSLRQDTYGYTF. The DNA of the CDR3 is TGTGCCAGCAGCTTAAGACAGGATACCTATGGCTACACCTTC. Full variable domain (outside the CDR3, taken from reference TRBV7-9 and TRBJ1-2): DTGVSQNPRHKITKRGQNVTFRCDPISEHNRLYWYRQTLGQGPEFLTYFQNEAQLEKSRLLSDRFSAERPKGSFSTLEIQRTEQGDSAMYLCASSLRQDTYGYTFGSGTRLTVV.

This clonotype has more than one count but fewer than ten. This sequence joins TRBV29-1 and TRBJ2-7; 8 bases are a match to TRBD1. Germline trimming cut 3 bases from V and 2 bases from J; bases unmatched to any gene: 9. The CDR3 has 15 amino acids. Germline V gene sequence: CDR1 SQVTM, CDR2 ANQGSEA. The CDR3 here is CSVEKSGTGTYEQYF. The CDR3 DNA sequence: TGCAGCGTTGAGAAATCCGGGACAGGTACCTACGAGCAGTACTTC.

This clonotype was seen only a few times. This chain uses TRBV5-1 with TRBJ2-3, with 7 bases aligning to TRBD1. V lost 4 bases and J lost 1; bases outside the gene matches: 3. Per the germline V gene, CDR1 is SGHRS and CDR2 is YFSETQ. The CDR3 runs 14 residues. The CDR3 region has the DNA TGCGCCAGCAGCGATGGACAGGGCACAGATACGCAGTATTTT. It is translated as CASSDGQGTDTQYF. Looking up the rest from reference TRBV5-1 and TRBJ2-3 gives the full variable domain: KAGVTQTPRYLIKTRGQQVTLSCSPISGHRSVSWYQQTPGQGLQFLFEYFSETQRNKGNFPGRFSGRQFSNSRSEMNVSTLELGDSALYLCASSDGQGTDTQYFGPGTRLTVL.

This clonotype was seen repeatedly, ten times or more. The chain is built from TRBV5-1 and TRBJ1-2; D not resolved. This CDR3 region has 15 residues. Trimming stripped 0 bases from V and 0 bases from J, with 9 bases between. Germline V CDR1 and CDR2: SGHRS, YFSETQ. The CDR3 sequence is CASSLEGNSNYGYTF. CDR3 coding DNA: TGCGCCAGCAGCTTGGAAGGGAATTCTAACTATGGCTACACCTTC.

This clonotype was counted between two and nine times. Here the CDR3 reads CASSLGDRVAYNEQFF. The CDR3 DNA is TGCGCCAGCAGCTTGGGCGACAGGGTGGCCTACAATGAGCAGTTCTTC. The V gene is TRBV5-1, the J gene TRBJ2-1; the match to TRBD1 covers 7 bases. The germline gives CDR1 SGHRS, CDR2 YFSETQ. The CDR3 runs to 16 residues. Losses at the gene ends were 0 bases for V and 2 bases for J; bases not matched to a gene: 5.

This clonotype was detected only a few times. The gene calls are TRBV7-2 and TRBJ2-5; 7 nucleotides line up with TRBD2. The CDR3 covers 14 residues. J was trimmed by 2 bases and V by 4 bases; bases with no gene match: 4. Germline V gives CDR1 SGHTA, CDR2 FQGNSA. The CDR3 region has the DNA TGTGCCAGCAGCTCGCAGGGAGGGCAAGAGACCCAGTACTTC. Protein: CASSSQGGQETQYF.

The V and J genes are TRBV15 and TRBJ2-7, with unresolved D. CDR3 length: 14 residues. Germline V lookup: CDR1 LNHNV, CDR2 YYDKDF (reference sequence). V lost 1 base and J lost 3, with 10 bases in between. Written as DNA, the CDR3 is TGTGCCACCAGCAGAGGGGTTCCACGCTACGAGCAGTACTTC. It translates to CATSRGVPRYEQYF.

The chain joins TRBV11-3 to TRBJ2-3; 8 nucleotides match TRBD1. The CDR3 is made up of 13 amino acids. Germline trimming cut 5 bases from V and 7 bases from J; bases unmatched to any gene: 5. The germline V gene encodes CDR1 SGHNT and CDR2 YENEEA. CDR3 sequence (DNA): TGTGCCAGCAGCCGACAGGGGATGAATACGCAGTATTTT. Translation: CASSRQGMNTQYF.

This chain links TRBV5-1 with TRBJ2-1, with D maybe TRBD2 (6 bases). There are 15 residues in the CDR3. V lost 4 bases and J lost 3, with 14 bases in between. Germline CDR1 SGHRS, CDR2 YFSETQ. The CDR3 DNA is TGCGCCAGCAGCCTTCAAGCGGGCTACTACAATGAGCAGTTCTTC. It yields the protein CASSLQAGYYNEQFF.

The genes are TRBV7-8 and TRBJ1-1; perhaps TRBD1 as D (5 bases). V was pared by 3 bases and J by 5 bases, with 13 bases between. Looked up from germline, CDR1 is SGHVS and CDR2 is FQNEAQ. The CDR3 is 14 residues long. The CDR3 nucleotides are TGTGCCAGCAGCTTTTTCCAGGGAGAGACTGAAGCTTTCTTT. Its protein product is CASSFFQGETEAFF.

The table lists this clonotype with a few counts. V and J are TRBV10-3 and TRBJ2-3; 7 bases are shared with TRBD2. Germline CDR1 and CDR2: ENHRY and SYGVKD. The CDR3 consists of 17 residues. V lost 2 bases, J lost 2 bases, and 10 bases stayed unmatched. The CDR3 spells CAISEGGGQSLTDTQYF. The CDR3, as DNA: TGTGCCATCAGTGAGGGGGGAGGGCAGTCCCTCACAGATACGCAGTATTTT.

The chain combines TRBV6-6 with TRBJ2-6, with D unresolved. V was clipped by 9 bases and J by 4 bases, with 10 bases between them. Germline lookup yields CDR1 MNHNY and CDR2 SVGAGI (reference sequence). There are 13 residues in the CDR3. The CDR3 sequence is CASTRRGANVLTF. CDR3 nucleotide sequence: TGTGCCAGTACAAGGCGGGGGGCCAACGTCCTGACTTTC.

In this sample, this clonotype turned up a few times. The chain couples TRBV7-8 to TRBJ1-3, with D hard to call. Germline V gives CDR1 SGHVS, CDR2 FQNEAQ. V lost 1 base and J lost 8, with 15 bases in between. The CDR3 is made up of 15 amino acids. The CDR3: CASSLGAHRSDTIYF. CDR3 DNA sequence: TGTGCCAGCAGCTTAGGTGCGCATCGATCGGACACCATATATTTT.

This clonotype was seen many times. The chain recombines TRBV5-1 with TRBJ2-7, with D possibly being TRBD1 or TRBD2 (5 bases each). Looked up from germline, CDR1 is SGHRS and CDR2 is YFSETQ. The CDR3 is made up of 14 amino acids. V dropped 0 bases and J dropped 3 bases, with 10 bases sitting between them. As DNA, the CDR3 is TGCGCCAGCAGCTTGGGTGGGGGAATCTACGAGCAGTACTTC. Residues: CASSLGGGIYEQYF.

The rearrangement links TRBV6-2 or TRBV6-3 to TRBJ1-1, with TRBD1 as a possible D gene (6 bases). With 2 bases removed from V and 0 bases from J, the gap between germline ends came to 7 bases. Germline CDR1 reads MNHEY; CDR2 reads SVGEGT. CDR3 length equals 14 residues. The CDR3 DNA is TGTGCCAGCAGTTACACAGGGCTGAACACTGAAGCTTTCTTT. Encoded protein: CASSYTGLNTEAFF.

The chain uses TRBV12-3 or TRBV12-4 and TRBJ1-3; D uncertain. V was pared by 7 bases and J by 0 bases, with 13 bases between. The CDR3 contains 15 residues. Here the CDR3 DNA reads TGTGCCAGCACCTTCGGGGTTATCTCTGGAAACACCATATATTTT. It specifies CASTFGVISGNTIYF.

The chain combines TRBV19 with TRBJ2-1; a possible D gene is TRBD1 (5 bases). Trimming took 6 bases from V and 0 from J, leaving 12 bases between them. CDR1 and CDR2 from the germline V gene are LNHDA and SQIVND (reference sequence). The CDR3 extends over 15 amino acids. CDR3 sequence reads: CASRKDRSSYNEQFF. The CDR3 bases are TGTGCCAGTAGGAAAGACAGAAGCTCCTACAATGAGCAGTTCTTC.

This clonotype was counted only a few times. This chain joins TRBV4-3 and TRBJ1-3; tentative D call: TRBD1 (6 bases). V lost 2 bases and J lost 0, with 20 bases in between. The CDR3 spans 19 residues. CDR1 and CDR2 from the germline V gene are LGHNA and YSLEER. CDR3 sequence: CASSQRSSGTPDSGNTIYF. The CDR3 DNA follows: TGCGCCAGCAGCCAACGTTCTTCCGGGACACCGGACTCTGGAAACACCATATATTTT.

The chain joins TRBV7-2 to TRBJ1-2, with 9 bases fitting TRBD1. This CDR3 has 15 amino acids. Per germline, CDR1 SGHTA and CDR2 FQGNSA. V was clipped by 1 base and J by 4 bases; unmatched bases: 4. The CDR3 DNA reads TGTGCCAGCAGCTTAGTTGGGACAGGGACCTATGGCTACACCTTC. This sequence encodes CASSLVGTGTYGYTF.

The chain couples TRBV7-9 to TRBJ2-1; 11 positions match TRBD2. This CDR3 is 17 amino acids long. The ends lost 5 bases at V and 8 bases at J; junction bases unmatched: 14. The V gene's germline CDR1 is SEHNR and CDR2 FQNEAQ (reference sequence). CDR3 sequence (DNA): TGTGCCAGCAGCCCACTCCCCACTAGCGGGAGTGGGGATGAGCAGTTCTTC. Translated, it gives CASSPLPTSGSGDEQFF.

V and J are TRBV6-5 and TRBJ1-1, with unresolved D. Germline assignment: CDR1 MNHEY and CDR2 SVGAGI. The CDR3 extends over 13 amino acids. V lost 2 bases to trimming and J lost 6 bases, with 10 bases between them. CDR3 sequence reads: CASSYVGRAEAFF. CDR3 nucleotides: TGTGCCAGCAGTTACGTAGGGAGGGCTGAAGCTTTCTTT.

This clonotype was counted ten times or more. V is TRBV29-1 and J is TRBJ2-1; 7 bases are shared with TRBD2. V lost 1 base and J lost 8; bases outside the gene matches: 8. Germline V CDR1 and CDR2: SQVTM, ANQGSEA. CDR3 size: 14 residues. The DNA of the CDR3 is TGCAGCGTTGAAGCCAGGGAGGGGTACGATGAGCAGTTCTTC. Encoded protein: CSVEAREGYDEQFF.

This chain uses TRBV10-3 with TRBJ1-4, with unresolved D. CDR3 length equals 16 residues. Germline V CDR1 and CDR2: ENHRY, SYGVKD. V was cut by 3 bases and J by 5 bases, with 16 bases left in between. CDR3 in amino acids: CAISDPRAFGNEKLFF. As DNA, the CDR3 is TGTGCCATCAGTGACCCGCGGGCCTTCGGAAATGAAAAACTGTTTTTT.

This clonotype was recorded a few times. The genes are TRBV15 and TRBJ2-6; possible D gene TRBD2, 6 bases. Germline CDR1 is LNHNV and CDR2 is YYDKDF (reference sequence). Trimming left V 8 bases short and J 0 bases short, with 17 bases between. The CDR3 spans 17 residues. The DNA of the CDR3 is TGTGCCACCCGATACTCGGGGGTCTACTCTGGGGCCAACGTCCTGACTTTC. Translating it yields CATRYSGVYSGANVLTF.